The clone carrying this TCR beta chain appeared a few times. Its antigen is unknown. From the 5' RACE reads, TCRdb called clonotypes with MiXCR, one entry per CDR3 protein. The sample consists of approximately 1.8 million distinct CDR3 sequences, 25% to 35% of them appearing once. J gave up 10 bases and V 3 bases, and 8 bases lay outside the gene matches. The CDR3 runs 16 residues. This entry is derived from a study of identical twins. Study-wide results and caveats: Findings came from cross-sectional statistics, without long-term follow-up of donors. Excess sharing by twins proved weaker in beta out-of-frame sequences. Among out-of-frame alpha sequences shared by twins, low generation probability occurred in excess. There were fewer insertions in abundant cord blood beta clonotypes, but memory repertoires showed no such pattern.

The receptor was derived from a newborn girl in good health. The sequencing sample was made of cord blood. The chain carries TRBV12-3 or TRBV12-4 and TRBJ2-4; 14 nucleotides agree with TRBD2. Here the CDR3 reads CASSFPTSGRAGIQYF. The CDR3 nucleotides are TGTGCCAGCAGTTTCCCGACTAGCGGGAGGGCCGGTATTCAGTACTTC.